This T cell receptor (beta chain) was sequenced for a study of cytomegalovirus exposure and HLA in healthy donors. Turning to the study itself: Unique TCR beta sequences numbering fewer than 130 million came from around 180 million T cells in an earlier analysis. Findings and caveats of the study: Most sequenced TCRs were rare (though some public TCRs occurred in many donors). The study put under 200 TCR beta chains on its list as cytomegalovirus-associated.

Each donor was healthy, and each was a bone marrow donor. The primer mix had 60 Vbeta and 13 Jbeta primers. TCRdb's copy holds only in-frame clones and misses some; the assay was immunoSEQ multiplex PCR. Its table lists approximately 42,000 clones. CDR3 size: 15 residues. Germline V lookup: CDR1 WSHSY, CDR2 SAAADI. V was clipped by 7 bases and J by 5 bases; unmatched bases: 10. As concerns this clone: Its antigen is unknown.

The chain links TRBV10-2 to TRBJ2-3; 9 nucleotides align to TRBD2. Source material: PBMCs. This TCR derives from a male donor in good health and CMV-seronegative. CDR3 DNA: TGCGCCAGCACCTTGACTAGCGGCACTGGAGATACGCAGTATTTT. It translates to CASTLTSGTGDTQYF.